The next 14 T cell receptor beta chains were all read from a single sample in a study of read filtering for tumor transcriptome and immune sequencing. Molecular barcoded adaptors covering alpha/delta and beta/gamma chains were used on 400 to 450 ng RNA. Each CDR3 protein is one row after TCRdb ran MiXCR on the reads. The data show 40,000 or so distinct CDR3 sequences, roughly 15% seen once. What was sequenced was a population of CD138-negative cells sorted from bone marrow. The receptors originated from a donor at least 40 years old with multiple myeloma.

This clonotype was picked up many times. The chain is built from TRBV10-3 and TRBJ2-7, with 10 bases that match TRBD1. Germline CDR1 reads ENHRY; CDR2 reads SYGVKD. This CDR3 spans 14 amino acids. Germline trimming cut 6 bases from V and 3 bases from J; bases unmatched to any gene: 5. Here the CDR3 reads CAISLRTGGYEQYF. The CDR3 bases are TGTGCCATCAGCCTCAGGACAGGGGGCTACGAGCAGTACTTC.

Note on this clonotype: A far larger clone is one base from this, pointing to a likely read error. V gene TRBV6-1 combines with J gene TRBJ2-3; perhaps D is TRBD1 or TRBD2 (5 bases each). This CDR3 region has 15 residues. Germline lookup yields CDR1 MNHNS and CDR2 SASEGT. V lost 6 bases and J lost 0, with 13 bases in between. DNA for the CDR3: TGTGCCAGCAGCCCCGGGGCTAGTAGCACAGATACGCAGTATTTT. This gives the protein CASSPGASSTDTQYF.

This clonotype was seen ten or more times. The rearrangement links TRBV28 to TRBJ2-1; 10 bases map to TRBD2. Germline V gives CDR1 MDHEN, CDR2 SYDVKM. The junction had 12 bases not matched to a gene; V was cut back by 5 bases and J by 8 bases. CDR3 size: 16 residues. CDR3 DNA sequence: TGTGCCAGCAGTCCACGACTAGCGGGCAAAGGCGATGAGCAGTTCTTC. This codes for CASSPRLAGKGDEQFF.

This clonotype was counted at least ten times. The rearrangement links TRBV19 to TRBJ1-1; D is uncertain. CDR1 and CDR2 from the germline V gene are LNHDA and SQIVND (reference sequence). V gave up 3 bases and J gave up 1 base, with 15 bases separating them. This CDR3 has 16 residues. The CDR3 protein is CASSIKEAVTNTEAFF. CDR3 bases: TGTGCCAGTAGTATTAAAGAAGCCGTTACGAACACTGAAGCTTTCTTT. Using reference TRBV19 and TRBJ1-1 for the parts outside the CDR3, the full variable domain is DGGITQSPKYLFRKEGQNVTLSCEQNLNHDAMYWYRQDPGQGLRLIYYSQIVNDFQKGDIAEGYSVSREKKESFPLTVTSAQKNPTAFYLCASSIKEAVTNTEAFFGQGTRLTVV.

This chain joins TRBV15 and TRBJ2-2; no clear D gene. Germline CDR1 and CDR2: LNHNV and YYDKDF (reference sequence). The CDR3 is 14 residues long. V dropped 7 bases and J dropped 1 base, with 10 bases sitting between them. The CDR3 coding sequence is TGTGCCACCACGGCCACTTGGAACACCGGGGAGCTGTTTTTT. This codes for CATTATWNTGELFF.

As regards this clonotype: Given a much more abundant clone one base away, this may be a read error. The gene calls are TRBV7-2 and TRBJ2-2, with 9 bases that match TRBD2. CDR1 and CDR2 (germline): SGHTA, FQGNSA. The CDR3 runs to 15 residues. The CDR3 nucleotides read TGTGCCACATCCCGACTAGCGGACTTCACCGGGGAGCCGTTTTTT. Translating it yields CATSRLADFTGEPFF.

This clonotype has a count of ten or more. The J gene is TRBJ2-3, the V gene TRBV10-3; D possibly uses TRBD1 or TRBD2 (5 bases each). Germline V gives CDR1 ENHRY, CDR2 SYGVKD. The CDR3 runs to 13 residues. V gave up 4 bases and J gave up 2 bases, with 7 bases separating them. CDR3 residues: CAISGGDTDTQYF. For the CDR3, the DNA is TGTGCCATCAGTGGAGGGGACACAGATACGCAGTATTTT.

This clonotype was detected only a few times. The V call is TRBV19, the J call TRBJ1-5; TRBD1 might be the D (5 bases). This CDR3 comprises 12 residues. Germline V gene sequence: CDR1 LNHDA, CDR2 SQIVND (reference sequence). The V end lost 11 bases, the J end lost 5 bases, and 13 bases lay between the germline ends. The CDR3 loop reads CAGPREHQPQHF. CDR3 DNA: TGTGCCGGTCCCAGGGAGCATCAGCCCCAGCATTTT.

The genes are TRBV15 and TRBJ1-1, with TRBD1 matching over 7 bases. Trimming removed 5 bases from V and 0 bases from J; junction bases left unmatched: 3. Per germline, CDR1 LNHNV and CDR2 YYDKDF (reference sequence). The CDR3 is 14 residues long. The CDR3 DNA is TGTGCCACCAGCCGGGACAGATTGAACACTGAAGCTTTCTTT. Translating gives CATSRDRLNTEAFF.

Concerning this clonotype: This could be a read error, since a much larger clone is one nucleotide away. In DNA, the CDR3 is TGCGGCGCCTCTAGCCTTTCCGAGACCCAGTACTTC. This translates into CGASSLSETQYF. The chain employs TRBV29-1 and TRBJ2-5; TRBD2 is a possible D gene (5 bases). Germline CDR1 and CDR2: SQVTM and ANQGSEA. This CDR3 is 12 amino acids long.

In this sample, this clonotype turned up many times. The V call is TRBV4-3, the J call TRBJ2-5; 9 bases map to TRBD2. This CDR3 is built from 15 residues. V shed 0 bases, J shed 7 bases, and the junction held 6 bases outside the gene matches. CDR1 is LGHNA and CDR2 is YSLEER in the germline V gene. Written as DNA, the CDR3 is TGCGCCAGCAGCCAAGAGACTAGCGGATCCGGGACCCAGTACTTC. Encoded protein: CASSQETSGSGTQYF.

The chain uses TRBV20-1 and TRBJ2-3; D possibly corresponds to TRBD2 (6 bases). V was cut by 7 bases and J by 0 bases, with 14 bases left in between. CDR3 size: 14 residues. Per germline, CDR1 DFQATT and CDR2 SNEGSKA (reference sequence). This chain's CDR3 is CSVQERVSTDTQYF. The CDR3 DNA is TGCAGTGTTCAGGAGCGGGTTAGCACAGATACGCAGTATTTT.

As concerns this clonotype: A much larger clone lies one base from this, so it may be a read error. This chain uses TRBV12-3 or TRBV12-4 with TRBJ2-3; no reliable D call. CDR3 length equals 13 residues. Trimming left V 7 bases short and J 0 bases short, with 8 bases between. CDR3 in amino acids: CASTITSTDTQYF. Written as DNA, the CDR3 is TGTGCCAGCACCATTACGAGCACAGATACGCAGTATTTT.

This clonotype occurred a few times. This sequence joins TRBV5-6 and TRBJ2-7, with 8 nucleotides matching TRBD2. Germline V lookup: CDR1 SGHDT, CDR2 YYEEEE. V shed 1 base, J shed 5 bases, and the junction held 8 bases outside the gene matches. The CDR3 totals 15 residues. The CDR3 loop reads CASSLFGGGNDEQYF. The CDR3 DNA follows: TGTGCCAGCAGCTTGTTCGGGGGGGGGAATGACGAGCAGTACTTC.